The source of this T cell receptor (beta chain) is a study of CXCR3-negative and CXCR3-positive naive CD8 T cells. General study points: Memory CD8+ cells showed much lower diversity, while both naive subsets were comparably high. Naive cells that were CXCR3-positive had more hydrophobic TRB CDR3s (compared with CXCR3-negative naive cells).

Germline CDR1 and CDR2: SNHLY and FYNNEI. This CDR3 contains 15 residues. A word on this clonotype: Its target is not known.

UMI-labeled TRB cDNA libraries were prepared by 5' RACE. TCRdb reanalyzed the 5' RACE reads, giving one entry per CDR3 protein sequence and no DNA. The sample's table shows roughly 100,000 distinct CDR3 sequences. The V gene is TRBV2, the J gene TRBJ2-5; the D call of TRBD2 rests on TCRdb alone, since no DNA is present to check it. The sequencing sample was made of naive CXCR3+ CD8+ T cells from blood. Noted subset: CD45RO-CCR7+CD27+CD95- naive CD8+ T cells expressing CXCR3 (TNR3+). The sequence was collected from a human donor in good health. Some clones in this sample may be carry-over from other donors' samples. The CDR3 spells CASSEGTSGGKTQYF.